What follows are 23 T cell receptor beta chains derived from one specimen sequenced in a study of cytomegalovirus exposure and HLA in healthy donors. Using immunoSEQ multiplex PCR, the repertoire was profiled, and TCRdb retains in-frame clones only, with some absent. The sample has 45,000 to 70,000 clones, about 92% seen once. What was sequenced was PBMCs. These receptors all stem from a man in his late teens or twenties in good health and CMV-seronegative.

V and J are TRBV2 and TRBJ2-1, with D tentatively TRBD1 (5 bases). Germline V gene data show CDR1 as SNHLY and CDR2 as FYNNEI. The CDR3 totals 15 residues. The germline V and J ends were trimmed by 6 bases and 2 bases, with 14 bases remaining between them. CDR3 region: CASRDLDKPYNEQFF. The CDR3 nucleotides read TGTGCCAGCAGGGACCTGGACAAGCCCTACAATGAGCAGTTCTTC. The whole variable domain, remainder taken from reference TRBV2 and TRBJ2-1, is EPEVTQTPSHQVTQMGQEVILRCVPISNHLYFYWYRQILGQKVEFLVSFYNNEISEKSEIFDDQFSVERPDGSNFTLKIRSTKLEDSAMYFCASRDLDKPYNEQFFGPGTRLTVL.

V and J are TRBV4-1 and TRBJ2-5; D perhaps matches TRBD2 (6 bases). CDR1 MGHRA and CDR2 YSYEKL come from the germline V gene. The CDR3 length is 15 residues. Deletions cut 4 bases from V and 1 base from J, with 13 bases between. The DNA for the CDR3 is TGCGCCAGCAGCCGTGGGAGGAACTCCCAAGAGACCCAGTACTTC. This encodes CASSRGRNSQETQYF.

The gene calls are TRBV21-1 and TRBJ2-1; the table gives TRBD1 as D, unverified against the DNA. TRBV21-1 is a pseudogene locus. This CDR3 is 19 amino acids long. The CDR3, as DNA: TGTGCCAGCAGCTCGGGACAGGGGGACCATTACAGGGTAGATAATGAGCAGTTCTTC. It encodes CASSSGQGDHYRVDNEQFF.

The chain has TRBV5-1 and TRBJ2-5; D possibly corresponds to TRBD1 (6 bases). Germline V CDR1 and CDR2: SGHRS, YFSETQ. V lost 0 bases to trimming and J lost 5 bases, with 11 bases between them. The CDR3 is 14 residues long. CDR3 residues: CASSLDREWETQYF. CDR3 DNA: TGCGCCAGCAGCTTGGACAGGGAATGGGAGACCCAGTACTTC.

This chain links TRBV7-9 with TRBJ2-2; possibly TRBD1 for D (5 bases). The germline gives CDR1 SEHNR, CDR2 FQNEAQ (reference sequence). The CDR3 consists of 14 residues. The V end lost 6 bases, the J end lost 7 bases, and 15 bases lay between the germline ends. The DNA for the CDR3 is TGTGCCAGCAGGAACCCTCAGGGCAGCGGGGAGCTGTTTTTT. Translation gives CASRNPQGSGELFF.

The CDR3 DNA sequence: TGCGCCAGCAGCTTGGACACGGGGTACTCTAGCACAGATACGCAGTATTTT. Its translation: CASSLDTGYSSTDTQYF. The rearrangement joins TRBV5-1 to TRBJ2-3; a possible D gene is TRBD2 (5 bases). This CDR3 is built from 17 residues. Germline CDR1 reads SGHRS; CDR2 reads YFSETQ. Trimming removed 0 bases at V and 0 bases at J, with 14 bases between.

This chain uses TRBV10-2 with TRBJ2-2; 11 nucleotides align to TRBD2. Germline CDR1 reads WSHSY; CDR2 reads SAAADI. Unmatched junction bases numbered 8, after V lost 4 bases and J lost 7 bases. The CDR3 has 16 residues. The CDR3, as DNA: TGCGCCAGCAGTGGGGCGACTAGCGGGACTGGCGGGGAGCTGTTTTTT. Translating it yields CASSGATSGTGGELFF.

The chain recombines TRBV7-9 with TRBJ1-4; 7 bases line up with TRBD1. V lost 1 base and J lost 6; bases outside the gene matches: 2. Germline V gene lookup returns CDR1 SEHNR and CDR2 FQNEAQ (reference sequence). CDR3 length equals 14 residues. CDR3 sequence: CASSLDRGDEKLFF. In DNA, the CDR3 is TGTGCCAGCAGCTTAGACAGGGGTGATGAAAAACTGTTTTTT.

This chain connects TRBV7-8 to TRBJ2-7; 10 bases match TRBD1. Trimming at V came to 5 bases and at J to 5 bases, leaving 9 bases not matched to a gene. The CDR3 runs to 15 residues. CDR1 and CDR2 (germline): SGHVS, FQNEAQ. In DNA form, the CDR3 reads TGTGCCAGCAGCCCCTCGGGACAGGGGTTCCACGAGCAGTACTTC. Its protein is CASSPSGQGFHEQYF. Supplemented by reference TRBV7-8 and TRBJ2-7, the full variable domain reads GAGVSQSPRYKVAKRGQDVALRCDPISGHVSLFWYQQALGQGPEFLTYFQNEAQLDKSGLPSDRFFAERPEGSVSTLKIQRTQQEDSAVYLCASSPSGQGFHEQYFGPGTRLTVT.

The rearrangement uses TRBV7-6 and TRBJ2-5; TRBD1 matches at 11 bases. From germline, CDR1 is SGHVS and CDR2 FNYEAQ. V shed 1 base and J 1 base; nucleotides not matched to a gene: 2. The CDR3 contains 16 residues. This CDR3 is CASSLVGTGGQETQYF. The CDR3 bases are TGTGCCAGCAGCTTAGTGGGGACAGGGGGCCAAGAGACCCAGTACTTC.

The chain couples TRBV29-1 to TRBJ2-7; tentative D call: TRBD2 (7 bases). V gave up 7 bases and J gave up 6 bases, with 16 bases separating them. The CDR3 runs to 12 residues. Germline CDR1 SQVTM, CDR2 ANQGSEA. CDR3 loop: CSASEGGGEQYF. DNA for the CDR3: TGCAGCGCCTCCGAGGGGGGGGGCGAGCAGTACTTC.

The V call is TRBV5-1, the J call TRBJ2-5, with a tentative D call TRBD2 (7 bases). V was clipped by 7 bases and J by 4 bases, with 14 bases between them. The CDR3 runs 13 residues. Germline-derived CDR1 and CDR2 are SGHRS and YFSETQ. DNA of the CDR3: TGCGCCAGCTCCCGGGGGGCGGGAGAGACCCAGTACTTC. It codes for CASSRGAGETQYF.

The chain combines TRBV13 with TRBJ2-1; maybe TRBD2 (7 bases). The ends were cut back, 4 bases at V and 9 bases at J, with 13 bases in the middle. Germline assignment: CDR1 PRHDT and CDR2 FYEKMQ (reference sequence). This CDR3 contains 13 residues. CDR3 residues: CASSSWGGGEQFF. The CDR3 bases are TGTGCCAGCAGCTCCTGGGGAGGGGGTGAGCAGTTCTTC.

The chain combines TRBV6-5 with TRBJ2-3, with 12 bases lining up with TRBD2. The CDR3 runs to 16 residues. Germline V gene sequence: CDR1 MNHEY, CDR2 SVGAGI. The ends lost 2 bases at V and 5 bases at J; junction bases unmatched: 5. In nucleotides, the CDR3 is TGTGCCAGCAGTTACACTAGCGGGAGGAGGGTAGATACGCAGTATTTT. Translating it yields CASSYTSGRRVDTQYF.

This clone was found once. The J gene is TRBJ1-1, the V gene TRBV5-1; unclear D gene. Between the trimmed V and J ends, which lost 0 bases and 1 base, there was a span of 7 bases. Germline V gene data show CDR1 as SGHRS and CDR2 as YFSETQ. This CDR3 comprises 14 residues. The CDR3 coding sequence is TGCGCCAGCAGCTTGGTGCGGGAGAACACTGAAGCTTTCTTT. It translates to CASSLVRENTEAFF.

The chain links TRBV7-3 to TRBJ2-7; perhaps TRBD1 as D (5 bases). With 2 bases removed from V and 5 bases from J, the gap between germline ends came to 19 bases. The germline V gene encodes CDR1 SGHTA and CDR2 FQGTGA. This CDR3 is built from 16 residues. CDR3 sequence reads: CASSLGPQGTYHEQYF. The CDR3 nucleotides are TGTGCCAGCAGCTTAGGCCCGCAGGGCACCTATCACGAGCAGTACTTC.

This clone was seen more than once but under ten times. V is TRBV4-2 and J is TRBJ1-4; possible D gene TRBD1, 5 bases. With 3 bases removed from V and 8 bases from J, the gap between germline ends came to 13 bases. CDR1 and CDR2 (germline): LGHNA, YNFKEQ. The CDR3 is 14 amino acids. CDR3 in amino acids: CASSHGAAKEKLFF. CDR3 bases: TGTGCCAGCAGCCATGGGGCCGCGAAGGAAAAACTGTTTTTT.

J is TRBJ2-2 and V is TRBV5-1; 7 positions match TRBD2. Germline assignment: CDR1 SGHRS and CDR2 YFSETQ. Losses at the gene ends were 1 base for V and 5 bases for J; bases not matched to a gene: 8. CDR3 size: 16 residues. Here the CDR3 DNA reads TGCGCCAGCAGCTTGTCGCTAGCGGTGGGGACCGGGGAGCTGTTTTTT. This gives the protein CASSLSLAVGTGELFF.

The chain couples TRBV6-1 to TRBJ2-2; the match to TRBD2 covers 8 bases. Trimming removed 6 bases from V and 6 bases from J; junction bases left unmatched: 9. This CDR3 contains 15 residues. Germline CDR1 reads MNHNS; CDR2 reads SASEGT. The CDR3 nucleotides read TGTGCCAGCAGCCCCGTAAGCGGGAGACCCGGGGAGCTGTTTTTT. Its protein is CASSPVSGRPGELFF.

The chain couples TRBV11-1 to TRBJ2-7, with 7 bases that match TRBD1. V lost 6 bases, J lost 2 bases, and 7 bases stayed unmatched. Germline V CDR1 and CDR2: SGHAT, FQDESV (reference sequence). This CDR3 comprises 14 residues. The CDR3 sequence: CASRQTGATYEQYF. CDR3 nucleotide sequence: TGTGCCAGCAGACAAACAGGGGCTACCTACGAGCAGTACTTC.

CDR3 loop: CASSAGQMNTEAFF. DNA for the CDR3: TGTGCCAGCAGCGCGGGACAGATGAACACTGAAGCTTTCTTT. The gene calls are TRBV7-9 and TRBJ1-1, with 7 bases fitting TRBD1. V shed 5 bases, J shed 0 bases, and the junction held 3 bases outside the gene matches. The CDR3 length is 14 residues. Germline CDR1 is SEHNR and CDR2 is FQNEAQ (reference sequence).

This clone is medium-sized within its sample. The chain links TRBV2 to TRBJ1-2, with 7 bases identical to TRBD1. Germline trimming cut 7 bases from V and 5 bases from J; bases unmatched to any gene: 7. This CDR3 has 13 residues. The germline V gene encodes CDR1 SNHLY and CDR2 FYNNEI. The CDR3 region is CASNTGDRYGYTF. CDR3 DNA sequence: TGTGCCAGCAATACAGGGGATCGGTATGGCTACACCTTC.

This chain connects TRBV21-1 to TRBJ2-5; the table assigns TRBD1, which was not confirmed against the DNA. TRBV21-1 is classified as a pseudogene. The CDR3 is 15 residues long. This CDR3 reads CASIYPGTGMETQYF. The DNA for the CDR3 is TGTGCCAGCATCTACCCCGGGACAGGGATGGAGACCCAGTACTTC.